Presented here are 4 T cell receptor beta chains from one specimen sequenced in a study of response to subunit inactivated influenza vaccine. MiXCR, applied by TCRdb to the RT-PCR reads, yields one record per CDR3 protein. The profile shows some 550,000 distinct CDR3 sequences, approximately 22% of them singletons. These data are also associated with another study on T cells expressing NK-cell markers. This second study says: 5'RACE template switching with UMIs produced the TCR beta cDNA.

Here the sequenced sample was CD4+ T cells sorted from PBMCs, taken less than 13 days after vaccination. Receptors originate from a man aged 50 to 60 who received an inactivated influenza vaccine.

J is TRBJ1-2 and V is TRBV12-3 or TRBV12-4, with D maybe TRBD1 (5 bases). The V and J ends lost 8 bases and 0 bases respectively, with 10 bases between them. The length of the CDR3 is 13 residues. The CDR3 DNA reads as TGTGCCAGCGGGGACTCCCCTAACTATGGCTACACCTTC. It specifies CASGDSPNYGYTF.

This clonotype was observed at least ten times. The chain uses TRBV12-3 or TRBV12-4 and TRBJ2-5; 7 nucleotides align to TRBD1. There are 12 residues in the CDR3. With 6 bases clipped from V and 7 bases from J, the junction kept 5 bases outside the gene matches. The CDR3, as DNA: TGTGCCAGCAGAGGGACAGTAGGGACCCAGTACTTC. Its protein is CASRGTVGTQYF.

The rearrangement uses TRBV6-5 and TRBJ1-1; tentatively, D is TRBD1 (6 bases). The CDR3 is made up of 15 amino acids. The germline V and J ends were trimmed by 1 base and 5 bases, with 14 bases remaining between them. Germline V gene data show CDR1 as MNHEY and CDR2 as SVGAGI. The DNA of the CDR3 is TGTGCCAGCAGTTACTTAAGGGGGGTGAGGACTGAAGCTTTCTTT. This sequence encodes CASSYLRGVRTEAFF.

This clonotype occurred many times. The J gene is TRBJ1-2, the V gene TRBV7-9; possible D gene TRBD1, 6 bases. The germline V gene encodes CDR1 SEHNR and CDR2 FQNEAQ (reference sequence). The V end was cut by 5 bases, the J end by 4 bases, with 8 bases between. CDR3 size: 12 residues. The CDR3 here is CASSRTAYGYTF. CDR3 in DNA: TGTGCCAGCAGCCGGACAGCCTATGGCTACACCTTC.